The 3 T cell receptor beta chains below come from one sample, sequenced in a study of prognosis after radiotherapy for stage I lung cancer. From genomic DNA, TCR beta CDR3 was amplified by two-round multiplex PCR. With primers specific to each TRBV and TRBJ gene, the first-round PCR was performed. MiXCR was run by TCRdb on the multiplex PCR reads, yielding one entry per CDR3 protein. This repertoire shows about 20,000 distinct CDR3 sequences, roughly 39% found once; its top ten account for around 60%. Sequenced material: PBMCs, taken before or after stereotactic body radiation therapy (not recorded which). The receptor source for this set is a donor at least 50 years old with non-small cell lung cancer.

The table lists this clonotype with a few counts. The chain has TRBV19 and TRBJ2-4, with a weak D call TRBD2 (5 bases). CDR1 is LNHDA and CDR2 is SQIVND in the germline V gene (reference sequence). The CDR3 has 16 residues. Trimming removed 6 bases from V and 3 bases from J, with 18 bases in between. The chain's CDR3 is CASRGPGRVGKNIQYF. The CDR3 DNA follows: TGTGCCAGTAGGGGCCCGGGAAGGGTTGGCAAAAACATTCAGTACTTC. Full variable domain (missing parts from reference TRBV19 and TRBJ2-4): DGGITQSPKYLFRKEGQNVTLSCEQNLNHDAMYWYRQDPGQGLRLIYYSQIVNDFQKGDIAEGYSVSREKKESFPLTVTSAQKNPTAFYLCASRGPGRVGKNIQYFGAGTRLSVL.

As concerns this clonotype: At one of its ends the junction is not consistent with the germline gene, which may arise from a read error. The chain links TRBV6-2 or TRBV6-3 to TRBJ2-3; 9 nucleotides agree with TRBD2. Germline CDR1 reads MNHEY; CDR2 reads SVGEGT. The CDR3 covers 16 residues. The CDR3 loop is CASSRLAGWGTVTQYF. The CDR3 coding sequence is TGTGCCAGCAGTCGGCTAGCGGGATGGGGGACAGTTACGCAGTATTTT.

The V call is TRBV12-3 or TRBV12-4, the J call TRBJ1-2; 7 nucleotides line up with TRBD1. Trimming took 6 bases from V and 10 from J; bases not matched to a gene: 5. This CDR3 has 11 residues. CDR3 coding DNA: TGTGCCAGCAGAACCGGGACAGACTACACCTTC. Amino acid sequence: CASRTGTDYTF.